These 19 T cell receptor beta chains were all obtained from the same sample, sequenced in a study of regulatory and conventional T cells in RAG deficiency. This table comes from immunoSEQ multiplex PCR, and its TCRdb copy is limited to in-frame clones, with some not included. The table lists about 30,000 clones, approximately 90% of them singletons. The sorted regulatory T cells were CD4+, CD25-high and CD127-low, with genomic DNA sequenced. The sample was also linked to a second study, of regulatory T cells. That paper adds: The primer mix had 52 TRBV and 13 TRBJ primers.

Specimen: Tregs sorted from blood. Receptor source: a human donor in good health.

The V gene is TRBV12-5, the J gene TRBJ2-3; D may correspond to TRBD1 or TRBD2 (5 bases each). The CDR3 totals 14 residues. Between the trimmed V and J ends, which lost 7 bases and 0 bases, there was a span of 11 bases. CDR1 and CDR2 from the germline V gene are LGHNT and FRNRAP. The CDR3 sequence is CASAWGYSTDTQYF. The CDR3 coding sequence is TGTGCTAGTGCCTGGGGGTACAGCACAGATACGCAGTATTTT.

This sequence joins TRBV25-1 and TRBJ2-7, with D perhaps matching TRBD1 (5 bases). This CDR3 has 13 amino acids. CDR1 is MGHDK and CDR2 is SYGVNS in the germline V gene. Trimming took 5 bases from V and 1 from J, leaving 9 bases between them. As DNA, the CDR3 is TGTGCCAGCAGTTACAGGCAGTCCTACGAGCAGTACTTC. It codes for CASSYRQSYEQYF.

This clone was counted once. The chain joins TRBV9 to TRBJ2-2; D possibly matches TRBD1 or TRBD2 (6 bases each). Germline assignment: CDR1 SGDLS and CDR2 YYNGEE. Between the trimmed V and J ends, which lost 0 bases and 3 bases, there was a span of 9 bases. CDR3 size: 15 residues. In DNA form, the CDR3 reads TGTGCCAGCAGCGTAGTGGGGGGCTACACCGGGGAGCTGTTTTTT. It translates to CASSVVGGYTGELFF.

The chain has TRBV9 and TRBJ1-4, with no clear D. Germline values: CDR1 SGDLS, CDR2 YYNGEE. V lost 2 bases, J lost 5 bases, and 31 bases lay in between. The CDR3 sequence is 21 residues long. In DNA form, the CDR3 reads TGTGCCAGCAGCGTGAAACAACACCCACCATTATTCGACGGAGAAAATGAAAAACTGTTTTTT. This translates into CASSVKQHPPLFDGENEKLFF.

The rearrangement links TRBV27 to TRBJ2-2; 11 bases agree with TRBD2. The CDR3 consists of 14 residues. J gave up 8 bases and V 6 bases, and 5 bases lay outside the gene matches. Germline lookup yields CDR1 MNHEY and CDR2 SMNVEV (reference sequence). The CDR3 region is CASRLAGGIGELFF. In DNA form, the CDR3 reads TGTGCCAGCAGGCTAGCGGGGGGAATAGGGGAGCTGTTTTTT.

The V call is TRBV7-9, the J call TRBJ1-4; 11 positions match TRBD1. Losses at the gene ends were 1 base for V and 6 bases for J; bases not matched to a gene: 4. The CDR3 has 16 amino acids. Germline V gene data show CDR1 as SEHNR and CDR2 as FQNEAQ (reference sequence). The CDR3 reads CASSLVLGQGDEKLFF. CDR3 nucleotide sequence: TGTGCCAGCAGCTTAGTTTTGGGACAGGGGGATGAAAAACTGTTTTTT.

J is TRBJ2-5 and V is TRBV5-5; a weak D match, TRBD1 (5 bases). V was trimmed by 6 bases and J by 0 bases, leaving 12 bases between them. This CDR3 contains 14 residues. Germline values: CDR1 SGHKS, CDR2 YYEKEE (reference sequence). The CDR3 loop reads CASIPQVYQETQYF. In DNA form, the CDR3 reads TGTGCCAGCATCCCACAGGTGTACCAAGAGACCCAGTACTTC.

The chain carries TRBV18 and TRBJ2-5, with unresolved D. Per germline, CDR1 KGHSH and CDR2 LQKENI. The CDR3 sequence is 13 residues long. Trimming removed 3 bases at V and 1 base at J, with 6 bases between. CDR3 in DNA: TGTGCCAGCTCACCTCAGCCCCAAGAGACCCAGTACTTC. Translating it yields CASSPQPQETQYF.

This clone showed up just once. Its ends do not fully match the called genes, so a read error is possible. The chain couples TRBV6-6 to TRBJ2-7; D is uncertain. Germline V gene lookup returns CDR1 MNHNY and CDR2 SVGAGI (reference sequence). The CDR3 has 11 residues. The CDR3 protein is CASSNSYEQYF. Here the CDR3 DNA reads TGTGCCAGCAGTAACTCCTACGAGCAGTACTTC.

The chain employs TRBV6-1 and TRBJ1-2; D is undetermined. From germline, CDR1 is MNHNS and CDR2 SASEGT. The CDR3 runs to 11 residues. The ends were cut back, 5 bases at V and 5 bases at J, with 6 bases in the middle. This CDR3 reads CASSRGYGYTF. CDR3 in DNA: TGTGCCAGCAGTCGTGGGTATGGCTACACCTTC.

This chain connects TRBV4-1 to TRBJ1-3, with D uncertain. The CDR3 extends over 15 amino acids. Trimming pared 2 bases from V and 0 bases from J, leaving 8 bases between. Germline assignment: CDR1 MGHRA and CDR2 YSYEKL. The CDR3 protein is CASSQTVPSGNTIYF. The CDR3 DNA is TGCGCCAGCAGCCAAACAGTTCCCTCTGGAAACACCATATATTTT.

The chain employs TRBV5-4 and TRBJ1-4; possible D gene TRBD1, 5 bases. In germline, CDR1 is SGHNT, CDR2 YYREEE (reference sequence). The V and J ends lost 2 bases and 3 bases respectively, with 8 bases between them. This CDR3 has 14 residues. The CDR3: CASSLTGPNEKLFF. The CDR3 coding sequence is TGTGCCAGCAGCTTAACAGGACCTAATGAAAAACTGTTTTTT.

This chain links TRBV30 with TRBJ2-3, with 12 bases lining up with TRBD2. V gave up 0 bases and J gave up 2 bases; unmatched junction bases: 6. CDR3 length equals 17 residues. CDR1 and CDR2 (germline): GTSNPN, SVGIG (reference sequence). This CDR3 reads CAWSVRTSGVDTDTQYF. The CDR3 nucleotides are TGTGCCTGGAGTGTACGGACTAGCGGGGTCGACACAGATACGCAGTATTTT.

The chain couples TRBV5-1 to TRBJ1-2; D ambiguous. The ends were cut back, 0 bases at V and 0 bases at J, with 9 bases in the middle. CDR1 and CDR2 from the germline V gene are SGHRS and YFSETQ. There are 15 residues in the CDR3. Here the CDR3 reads CASSLDFLPNYGYTF. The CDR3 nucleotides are TGCGCCAGCAGCTTGGACTTTCTGCCTAACTATGGCTACACCTTC.

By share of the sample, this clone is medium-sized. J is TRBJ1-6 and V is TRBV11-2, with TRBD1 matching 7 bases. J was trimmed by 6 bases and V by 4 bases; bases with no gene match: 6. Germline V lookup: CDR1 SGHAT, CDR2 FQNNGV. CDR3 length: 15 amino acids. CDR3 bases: TGTGCCAGCAGCTCACTGACAGGGCTTAATTCACCCCTCCACTTT. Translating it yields CASSSLTGLNSPLHF.

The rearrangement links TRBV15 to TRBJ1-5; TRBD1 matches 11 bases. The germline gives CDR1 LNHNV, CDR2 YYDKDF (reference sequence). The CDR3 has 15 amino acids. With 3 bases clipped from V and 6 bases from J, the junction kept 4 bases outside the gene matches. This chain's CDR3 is CATSRGQGVIQPQHF. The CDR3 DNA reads TGTGCCACCAGCAGGGGACAGGGGGTTATTCAGCCCCAGCATTTT.

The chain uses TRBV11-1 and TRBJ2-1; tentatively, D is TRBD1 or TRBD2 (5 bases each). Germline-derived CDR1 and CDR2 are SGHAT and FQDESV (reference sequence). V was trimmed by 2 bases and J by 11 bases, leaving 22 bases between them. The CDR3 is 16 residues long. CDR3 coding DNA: TGTGCCAGCAGCTTATGGGACGGGTCCGCTAAACGCAAGCAGTTCTTC. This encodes CASSLWDGSAKRKQFF.

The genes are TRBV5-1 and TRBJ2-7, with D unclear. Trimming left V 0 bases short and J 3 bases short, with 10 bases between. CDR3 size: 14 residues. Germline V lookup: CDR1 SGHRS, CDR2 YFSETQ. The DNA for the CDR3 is TGCGCCAGCAGCTTGGGTTTTGCCGGCTACGAGCAGTACTTC. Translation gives CASSLGFAGYEQYF.

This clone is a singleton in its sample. CDR3 sequence (DNA): TGTGCCAGCAGCTTAGAGACTAGCGTACAGTTCTTC. It translates to CASSLETSVQFF. V gene TRBV7-9 combines with J gene TRBJ2-1; 8 positions match TRBD2. The germline V gene encodes CDR1 SEHNR and CDR2 FQNEAQ (reference sequence). V shed 1 base and J 13 bases; nucleotides not matched to a gene: 3. This CDR3 contains 12 residues.